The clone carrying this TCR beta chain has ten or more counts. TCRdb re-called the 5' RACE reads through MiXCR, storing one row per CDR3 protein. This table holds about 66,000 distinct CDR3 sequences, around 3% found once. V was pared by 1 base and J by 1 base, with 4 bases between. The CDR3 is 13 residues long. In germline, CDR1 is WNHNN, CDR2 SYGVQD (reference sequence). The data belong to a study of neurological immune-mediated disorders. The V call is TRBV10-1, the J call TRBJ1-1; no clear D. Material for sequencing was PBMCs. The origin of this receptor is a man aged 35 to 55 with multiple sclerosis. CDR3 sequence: CASSELGNTEAFF. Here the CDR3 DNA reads TGCGCCAGCAGTGAGTTGGGGAACACTGAAGCTTTCTTT.